The T cell receptor beta chain described here comes from a study of cytomegalovirus exposure and HLA in healthy donors. This clone was seen only a few times. The antigen remains unidentified. Unrecorded immune exposures were likely, despite nominal health at sampling. PCR involved 60 Vbeta and 13 Jbeta primers. The assay was immunoSEQ multiplex PCR, and TCRdb's table has in-frame clones only and misses some. The sample contains roughly 100,000 clones, roughly 73% of which appear only once. Overall study results and limits: The authors assumed roughly uniform sequencing depth across donors for presence/absence analyses. Altogether, around 160 TCR beta chains were recorded as cytomegalovirus-associated. In a later analysis, HLA-associated beta chains showed higher expansion and lower generation probabilities than comparable chains.

Germline CDR1 is SGHNT and CDR2 is YYREEE (reference sequence). V lost 3 bases to trimming and J lost 1 base, with 7 bases between them. This CDR3 is 13 amino acids long. Sequenced: PBMCs. The rearrangement uses TRBV5-4 and TRBJ1-1; no clear D gene. The clonotype was recovered from a man aged 40-55 years in good health and CMV-seronegative. The CDR3 sequence is CASSSSANTEAFF. The CDR3 nucleotides are TGTGCCAGCAGCTCAAGCGCGAACACTGAAGCTTTCTTT.